The next 17 T cell receptor beta chains were all read from a single sample in a study of blood T cell repertoires in COVID-19. Generated by immunoSEQ multiplex PCR, the TCRdb table keeps only in-frame clones and is missing some. The repertoire holds around 200,000 clones, with 80% to 90% as singletons. The sequencing input was peripheral blood. The origin of the receptors is a man aged 55 to 70 with acute or convalescent COVID-19.

The chain couples TRBV20-1 to TRBJ1-2; no definite D call. The germline CDR1 and CDR2 sequences are DFQATT and SNEGSKA (reference sequence). CDR3 length equals 14 residues. V was pared by 3 bases and J by 0 bases, with 11 bases between. CDR3 sequence (DNA): TGCAGTGCTAGTCCCACACCCACTAACTATGGCTACACCTTC. It specifies CSASPTPTNYGYTF.

The V call is TRBV11-3, the J call TRBJ2-1; TRBD2 matches 7 bases. The CDR3 covers 18 residues. J lost 3 bases, V lost 3 bases, and 14 bases had no gene match. Germline V gene data show CDR1 as SGHNT and CDR2 as YENEEA. CDR3 in amino acids: CASSLGGGVRPSYNEQFF. CDR3 DNA sequence: TGTGCCAGCAGCTTGGGTGGGGGGGTGAGACCCAGCTACAATGAGCAGTTCTTC.

The chain employs TRBV6-6 and TRBJ1-2, with a weak D call TRBD1 (6 bases). This CDR3 region has 14 residues. Trimming shortened V by 6 bases and J by 4 bases, and 15 bases separated the two germline ends. Germline CDR1 reads MNHNY; CDR2 reads SVGAGI (reference sequence). This CDR3 is CASRPRGGAYGYTF. DNA of the CDR3: TGTGCCAGCAGGCCCCGCGGGGGGGCCTATGGCTACACCTTC.

This clone was counted once. The CDR3 reads CASSRYGNEKLFF. Here the CDR3 DNA reads TGTGCCAGCAGCCGCTATGGTAATGAAAAACTGTTTTTT. The chain uses TRBV7-8 and TRBJ1-4; D ambiguous. The CDR3 covers 13 residues. CDR1 SGHVS and CDR2 FQNEAQ come from the germline V gene. Between the trimmed V and J ends, which lost 5 bases and 4 bases, there was a span of 8 bases.

The chain has TRBV18 and TRBJ1-2, with D tentatively TRBD1 (6 bases). The CDR3 extends over 14 amino acids. V lost 6 bases to trimming and J lost 7 bases, with 18 bases between them. Germline values: CDR1 KGHSH, CDR2 LQKENI. The CDR3 reads CASSADRWASGYTF. CDR3 DNA sequence: TGTGCCAGCTCCGCCGACAGGTGGGCCTCTGGCTACACCTTC.

This clone was detected only once. This rearrangement joins TRBV4-1 to TRBJ1-6, with D hard to call. This CDR3 has 15 residues. From germline, CDR1 is MGHRA and CDR2 YSYEKL. Between the trimmed V and J ends, which lost 4 bases and 0 bases, there was a span of 7 bases. The CDR3 here is CASSPTSSYNSPLHF. The CDR3 DNA is TGCGCCAGCAGCCCTACGAGCTCCTATAATTCACCCCTCCACTTT.

This chain joins TRBV6-5 and TRBJ2-3, with D maybe TRBD2 (6 bases). Trimming pared 7 bases from V and 2 bases from J, leaving 16 bases between. The CDR3 spans 15 residues. Germline CDR1 reads MNHEY; CDR2 reads SVGAGI. The CDR3 DNA follows: TGTGCCAGCACTAAGAGGGACTCCAACACAGATACGCAGTATTTT. Residues: CASTKRDSNTDTQYF.

The chain recombines TRBV5-6 with TRBJ2-1; D uncertain. Deletions cut 4 bases from V and 7 bases from J, with 15 bases between. Germline values: CDR1 SGHDT, CDR2 YYEEEE. The CDR3 sequence is 14 residues long. CDR3: CASSPPAGTNEQFF. In DNA form, the CDR3 reads TGTGCCAGCAGCCCCCCCGCCGGTACGAATGAGCAGTTCTTC.

The rearrangement uses TRBV23-1 and TRBJ2-3; D possibly corresponds to TRBD1 (5 bases). TRBV23-1 is reported as an ORF; its role is uncertain. Trimming left V 0 bases short and J 0 bases short, with 13 bases between. The CDR3 extends over 17 amino acids. For the CDR3, the DNA is TGCGCCAGCAGTCAATCCAGGGAACAGCTCAGCACAGATACGCAGTATTTT. This gives the protein CASSQSREQLSTDTQYF.

The CDR3: CASSVNSGINTGELFF. The CDR3 region has the DNA TGTGCCAGCAGCGTTAATAGCGGGATTAACACCGGGGAGCTGTTTTTT. The chain uses TRBV5-4 and TRBJ2-2, with 8 bases identical to TRBD2. The germline gives CDR1 SGHNT, CDR2 YYREEE (reference sequence). The V gene end was trimmed by 4 bases and the J gene end by 2 bases; junction bases not matched to a gene: 7. This CDR3 region has 16 residues.

This chain joins TRBV7-9 and TRBJ2-7; D remains ambiguous. The CDR3 totals 14 residues. The germline V gene encodes CDR1 SEHNR and CDR2 FQNEAQ (reference sequence). The V gene lost 3 bases and the J gene lost 3 bases, with 12 bases spanning the gap. The CDR3 region is CASSFNLGSYEQYF. Written as DNA, the CDR3 is TGTGCCAGCAGCTTTAACTTGGGCAGCTACGAGCAGTACTTC.

The V and J genes are TRBV11-1 and TRBJ2-1, with 13 bases fitting TRBD2. The CDR3 is 15 amino acids. V lost 4 bases, J lost 6 bases, and 3 bases stayed unmatched. In germline, CDR1 is SGHAT, CDR2 FQDESV (reference sequence). The DNA for the CDR3 is TGTGCCAGCAGCTATGGGACTAGCGGGACCAATGAGCAGTTCTTC. Residues: CASSYGTSGTNEQFF.

The genes are TRBV15 and TRBJ2-7; possibly TRBD1 for D (5 bases). Between the trimmed V and J ends, which lost 3 bases and 4 bases, there was a span of 10 bases. CDR1 is LNHNV and CDR2 is YYDKDF in the germline V gene (reference sequence). This CDR3 is 13 amino acids long. CDR3 coding DNA: TGTGCCACCAGCAGGAACAGGAATTACGAGCAGTACTTC. Translation gives CATSRNRNYEQYF. The variable domain in full, with the rest retrieved from reference TRBV15 and TRBJ2-7, is DAMVIQNPRYQVTQFGKPVTLSCSQTLNHNVMYWYQQKSSQAPKLLFHYYDKDFNNEADTPDNFQSRRPNTSFCFLDIRSPGLGDTAMYLCATSRNRNYEQYFGPGTRLTVT.

This rearrangement joins TRBV6-5 to TRBJ2-7, with a tentative D call TRBD2 (6 bases). CDR1 is MNHEY, CDR2 SVGAGI, per germline. The V gene lost 6 bases and the J gene lost 1 base, with 16 bases spanning the gap. The CDR3 is made up of 15 amino acids. In DNA, the CDR3 is TGTGCCAGCAGAGGGGACTTTATGCGATCCTACGAGCAGTACTTC. Amino acid sequence: CASRGDFMRSYEQYF.

The J gene is TRBJ1-3, the V gene TRBV15; D gene unclear. This CDR3 spans 15 amino acids. Between the trimmed V and J ends, which lost 0 bases and 2 bases, there was a span of 8 bases. Germline values: CDR1 LNHNV, CDR2 YYDKDF (reference sequence). The CDR3 DNA follows: TGTGCCACCAGCAGAGATCCCGGGACTGGAAACACCATATATTTT. Amino acid sequence: CATSRDPGTGNTIYF.

The chain carries TRBV6-5 and TRBJ1-3; 10 bases line up with TRBD1. In germline, CDR1 is MNHEY, CDR2 SVGAGI. This CDR3 is 15 amino acids long. V gave up 6 bases and J gave up 5 bases; unmatched junction bases: 7. CDR3 coding DNA: TGTGCCAGCAGGCCGACAGGGGGCGTCAGAAACACCATATATTTT. As protein: CASRPTGGVRNTIYF.

The chain has TRBV2 and TRBJ1-2, with D possibly TRBD1 on 6 matching bases. CDR1 is SNHLY, CDR2 FYNNEI, per germline. The germline V and J ends were trimmed by 6 bases and 5 bases, with 13 bases remaining between them. The CDR3 has 13 amino acids. DNA of the CDR3: TGTGCCAGCAGCCGGGACACCGAATATGGCTACACCTTC. Translation gives CASSRDTEYGYTF.